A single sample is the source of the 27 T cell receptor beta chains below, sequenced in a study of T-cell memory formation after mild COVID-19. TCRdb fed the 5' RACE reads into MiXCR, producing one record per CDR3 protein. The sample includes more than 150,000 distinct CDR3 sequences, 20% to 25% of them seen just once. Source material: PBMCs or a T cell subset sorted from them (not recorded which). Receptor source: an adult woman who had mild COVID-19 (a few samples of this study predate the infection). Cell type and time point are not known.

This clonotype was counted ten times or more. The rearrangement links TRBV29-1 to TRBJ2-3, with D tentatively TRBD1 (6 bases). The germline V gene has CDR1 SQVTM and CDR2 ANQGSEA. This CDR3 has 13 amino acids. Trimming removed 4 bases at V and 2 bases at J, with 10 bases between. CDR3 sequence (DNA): TGCAGCGTTGGGACAGATTACACAGATACGCAGTATTTT. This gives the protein CSVGTDYTDTQYF.

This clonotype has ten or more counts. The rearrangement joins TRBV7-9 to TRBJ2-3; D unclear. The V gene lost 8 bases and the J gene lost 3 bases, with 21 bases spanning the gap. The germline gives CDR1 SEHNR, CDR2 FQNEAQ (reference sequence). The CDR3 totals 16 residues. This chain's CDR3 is CASGIPGPRKTDTQYF. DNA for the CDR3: TGTGCCAGCGGCATTCCCGGGCCCCGCAAGACAGATACGCAGTATTTT. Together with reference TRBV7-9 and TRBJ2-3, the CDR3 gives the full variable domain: DTGVSQNPRHKITKRGQNVTFRCDPISEHNRLYWYRQTLGQGPEFLTYFQNEAQLEKSRLLSDRFSAERPKGSFSTLEIQRTEQGDSAMYLCASGIPGPRKTDTQYFGPGTRLTVL.

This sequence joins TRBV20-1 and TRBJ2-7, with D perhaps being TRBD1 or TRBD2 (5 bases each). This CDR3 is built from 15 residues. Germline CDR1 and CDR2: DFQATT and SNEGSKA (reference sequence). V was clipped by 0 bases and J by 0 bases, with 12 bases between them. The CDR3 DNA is TGCAGTGCTAGAGAAGGGACGCTAAGCTCCTACGAGCAGTACTTC. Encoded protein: CSAREGTLSSYEQYF.

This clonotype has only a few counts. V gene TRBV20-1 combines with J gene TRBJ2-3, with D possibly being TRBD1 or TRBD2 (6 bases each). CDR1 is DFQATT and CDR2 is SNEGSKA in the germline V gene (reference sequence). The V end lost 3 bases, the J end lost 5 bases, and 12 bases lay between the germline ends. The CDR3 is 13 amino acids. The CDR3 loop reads CSASGGLGDTQYF. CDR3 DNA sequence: TGCAGTGCTAGCGGGGGCTTGGGAGATACGCAGTATTTT.

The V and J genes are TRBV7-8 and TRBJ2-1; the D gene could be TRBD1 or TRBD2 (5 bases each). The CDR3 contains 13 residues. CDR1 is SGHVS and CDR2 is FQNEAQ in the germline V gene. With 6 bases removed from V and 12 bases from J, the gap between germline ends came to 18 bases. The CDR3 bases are TGTGCCAGCAGACCCGGGGCAGGACCAGTGCAGTTCTTC. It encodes CASRPGAGPVQFF. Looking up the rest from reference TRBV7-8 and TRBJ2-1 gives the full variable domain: GAGVSQSPRYKVAKRGQDVALRCDPISGHVSLFWYQQALGQGPEFLTYFQNEAQLDKSGLPSDRFFAERPEGSVSTLKIQRTQQEDSAVYLCASRPGAGPVQFFGPGTRLTVL.

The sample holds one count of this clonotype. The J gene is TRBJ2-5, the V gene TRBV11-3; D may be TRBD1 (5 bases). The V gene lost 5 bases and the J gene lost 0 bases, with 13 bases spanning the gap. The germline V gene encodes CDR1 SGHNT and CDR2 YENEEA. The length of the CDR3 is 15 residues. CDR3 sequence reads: CASSAWTYDQETQYF. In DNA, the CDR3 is TGTGCCAGCAGCGCCTGGACATACGACCAAGAGACCCAGTACTTC.

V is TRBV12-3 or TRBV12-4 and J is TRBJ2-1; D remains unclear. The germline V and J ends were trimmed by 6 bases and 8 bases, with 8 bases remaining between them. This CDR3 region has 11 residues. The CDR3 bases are TGTGCCAGCAGACGAGTCGATGAGCAGTTCTTC. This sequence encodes CASRRVDEQFF.

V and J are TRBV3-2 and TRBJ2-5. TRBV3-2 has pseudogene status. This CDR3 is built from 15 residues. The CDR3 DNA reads TGTGCCAGCAGCCAAGAGGGTCGGAAACAAGAGACCCAGTACTTC. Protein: CASSQEGRKQETQYF.

CDR3 sequence reads: CASSYVGQLGNEQFF. Written as DNA, the CDR3 is TGTGCCAGCAGCTATGTGGGCCAACTAGGAAATGAGCAGTTCTTC. The chain carries TRBV11-2 and TRBJ2-1; D may be TRBD2 (5 bases). V was trimmed by 4 bases and J by 7 bases, leaving 17 bases between them. Germline CDR1 is SGHAT and CDR2 is FQNNGV. The CDR3 has 15 amino acids.

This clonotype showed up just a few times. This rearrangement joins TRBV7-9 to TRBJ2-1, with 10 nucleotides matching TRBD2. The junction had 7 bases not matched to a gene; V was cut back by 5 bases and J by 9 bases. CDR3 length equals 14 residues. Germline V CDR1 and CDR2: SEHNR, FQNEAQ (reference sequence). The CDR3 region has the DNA TGTGCCAGCAGCCCGACTAGCGGGTGGGGTGAGCAGTTCTTC. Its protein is CASSPTSGWGEQFF. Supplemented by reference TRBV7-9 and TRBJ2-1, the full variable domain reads DTGVSQNPRHKITKRGQNVTFRCDPISEHNRLYWYRQTLGQGPEFLTYFQNEAQLEKSRLLSDRFSAERPKGSFSTLEIQRTEQGDSAMYLCASSPTSGWGEQFFGPGTRLTVL.

The CDR3 DNA sequence: TGTGCCAGCAGCTTAGGGACAGGCGGGAACACCGGGGAGCTGTTTTTT. Translating gives CASSLGTGGNTGELFF. This chain uses TRBV7-6 with TRBJ2-2; TRBD1 matches at 7 bases. CDR1 and CDR2 from the germline V gene are SGHVS and FNYEAQ. The CDR3 is 16 amino acids. The junction had 3 bases not matched to a gene; V was cut back by 1 base and J by 1 base. The full variable domain, with the rest looked up from reference TRBV7-6 and TRBJ2-2, is GAGVSQSPRYKVTKRGQDVALRCDPISGHVSLYWYRQALGQGPEFLTYFNYEAQQDKSGLPNDRFSAERPEGSISTLTIQRTEQRDSAMYRCASSLGTGGNTGELFFGEGSRLTVL.

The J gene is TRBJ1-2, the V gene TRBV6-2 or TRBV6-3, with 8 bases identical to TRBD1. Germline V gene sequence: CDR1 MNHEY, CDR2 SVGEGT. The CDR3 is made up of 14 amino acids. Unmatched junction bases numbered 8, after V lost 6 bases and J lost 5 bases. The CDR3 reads CASSLLGQGYGYTF. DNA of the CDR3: TGTGCCAGCAGCCTGCTCGGACAGGGATATGGCTACACCTTC.

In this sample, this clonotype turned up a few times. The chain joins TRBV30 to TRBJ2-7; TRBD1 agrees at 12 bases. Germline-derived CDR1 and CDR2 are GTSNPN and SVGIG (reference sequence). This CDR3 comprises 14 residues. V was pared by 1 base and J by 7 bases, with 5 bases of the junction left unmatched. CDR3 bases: TGTGCCTGGAGTGCGGGGACAGGGGGCTTTGAGCAGTACTTC. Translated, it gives CAWSAGTGGFEQYF. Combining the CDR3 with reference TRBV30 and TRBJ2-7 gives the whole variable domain SQTIHQWPATLVQPVGSPLSLECTVEGTSNPNLYWYRQAAGRGLQLLFYSVGIGQISSEVPQNLSASRPQDRQFILSSKKLLLSDSGFYLCAWSAGTGGFEQYFGPGTRLTVT.

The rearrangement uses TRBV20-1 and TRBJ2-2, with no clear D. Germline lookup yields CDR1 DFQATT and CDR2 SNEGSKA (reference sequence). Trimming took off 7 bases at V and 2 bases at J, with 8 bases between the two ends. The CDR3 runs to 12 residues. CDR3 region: CSVYHNTGELFF. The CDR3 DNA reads TGCAGTGTCTACCATAACACCGGGGAGCTGTTTTTT.

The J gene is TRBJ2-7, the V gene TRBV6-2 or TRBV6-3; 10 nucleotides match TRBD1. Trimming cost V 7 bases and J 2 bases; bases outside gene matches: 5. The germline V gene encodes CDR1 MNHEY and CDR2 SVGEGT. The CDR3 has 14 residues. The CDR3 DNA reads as TGTGCCAGCAATACCGGGACAGGGGCCTACGAGCAGTACTTC. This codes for CASNTGTGAYEQYF.

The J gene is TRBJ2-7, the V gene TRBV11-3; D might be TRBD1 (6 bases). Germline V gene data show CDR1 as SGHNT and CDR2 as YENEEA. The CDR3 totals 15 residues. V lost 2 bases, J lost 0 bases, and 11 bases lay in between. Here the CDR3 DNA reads TGTGCCAGCAGCTTAACCGCGGACAGCTCCTACGAGCAGTACTTC. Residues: CASSLTADSSYEQYF.

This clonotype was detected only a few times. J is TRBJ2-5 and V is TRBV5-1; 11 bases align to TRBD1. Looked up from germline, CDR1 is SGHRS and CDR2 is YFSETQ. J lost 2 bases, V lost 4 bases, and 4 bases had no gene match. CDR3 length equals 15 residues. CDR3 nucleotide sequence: TGCGCCAGCAGCCTTCGGGACAGGGGGCAAGAGACCCAGTACTTC. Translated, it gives CASSLRDRGQETQYF.

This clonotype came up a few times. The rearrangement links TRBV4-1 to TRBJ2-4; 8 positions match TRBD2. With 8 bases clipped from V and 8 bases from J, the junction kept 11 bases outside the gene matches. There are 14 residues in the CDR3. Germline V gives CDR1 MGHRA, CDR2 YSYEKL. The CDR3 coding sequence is TGCGCCAGCGAAGACGGGGGGGAGGGAGACATTCAGTACTTC. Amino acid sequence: CASEDGGEGDIQYF.

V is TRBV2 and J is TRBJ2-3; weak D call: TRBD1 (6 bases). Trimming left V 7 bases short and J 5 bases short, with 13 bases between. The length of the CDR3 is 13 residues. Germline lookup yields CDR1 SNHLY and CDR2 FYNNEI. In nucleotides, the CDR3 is TGTGCCAGCATTATAAGAGGGGGAGATACGCAGTATTTT. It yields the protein CASIIRGGDTQYF.

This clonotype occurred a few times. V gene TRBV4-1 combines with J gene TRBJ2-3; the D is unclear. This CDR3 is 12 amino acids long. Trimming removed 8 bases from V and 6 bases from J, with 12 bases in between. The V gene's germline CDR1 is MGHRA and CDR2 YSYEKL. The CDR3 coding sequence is TGCGCCAGCGCCGCCTACGGGGATACGCAGTATTTT. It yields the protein CASAAYGDTQYF.

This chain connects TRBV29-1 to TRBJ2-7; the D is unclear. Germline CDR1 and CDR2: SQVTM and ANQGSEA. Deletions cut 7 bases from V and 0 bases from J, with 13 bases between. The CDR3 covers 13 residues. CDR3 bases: TGCAGCGCCCTCGGCCGTTACTCCTACGAGCAGTACTTC. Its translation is CSALGRYSYEQYF.

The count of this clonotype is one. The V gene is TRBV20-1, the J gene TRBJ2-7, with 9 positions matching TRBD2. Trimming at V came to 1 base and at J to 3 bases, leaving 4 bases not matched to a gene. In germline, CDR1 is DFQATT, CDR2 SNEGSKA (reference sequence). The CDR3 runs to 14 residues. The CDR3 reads CSARVAAGGYEQYF. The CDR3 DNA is TGCAGTGCTAGAGTGGCAGCGGGGGGCTACGAGCAGTACTTC.

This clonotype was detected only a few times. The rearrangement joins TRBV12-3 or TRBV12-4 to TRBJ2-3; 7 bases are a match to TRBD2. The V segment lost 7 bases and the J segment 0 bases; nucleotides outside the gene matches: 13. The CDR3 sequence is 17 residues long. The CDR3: CASTLRLADQSTDTQYF. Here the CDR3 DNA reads TGTGCCAGCACCTTGCGGCTAGCGGATCAAAGCACAGATACGCAGTATTTT.

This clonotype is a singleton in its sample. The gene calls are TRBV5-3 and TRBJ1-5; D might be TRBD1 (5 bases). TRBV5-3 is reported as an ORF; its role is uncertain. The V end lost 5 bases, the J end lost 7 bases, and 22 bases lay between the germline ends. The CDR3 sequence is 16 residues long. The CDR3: CARRLTDRGDEQPQHF. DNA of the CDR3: TGTGCCAGAAGGTTAACTGATAGGGGAGACGAGCAGCCCCAGCATTTT.

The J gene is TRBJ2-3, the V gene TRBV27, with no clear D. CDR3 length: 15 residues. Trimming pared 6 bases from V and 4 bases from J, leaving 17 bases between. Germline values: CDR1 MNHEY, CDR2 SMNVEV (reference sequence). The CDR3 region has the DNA TGTGCCAGCAGCCCGGGCCAGAAGAATGCAGATACGCAGTATTTT. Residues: CASSPGQKNADTQYF.

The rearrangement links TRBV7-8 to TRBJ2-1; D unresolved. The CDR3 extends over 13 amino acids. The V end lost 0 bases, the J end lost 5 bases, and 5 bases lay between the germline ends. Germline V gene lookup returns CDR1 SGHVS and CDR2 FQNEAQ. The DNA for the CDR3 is TGTGCCAGCAGCTTAGCAGTTAACAATGAGCAGTTCTTC. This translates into CASSLAVNNEQFF.

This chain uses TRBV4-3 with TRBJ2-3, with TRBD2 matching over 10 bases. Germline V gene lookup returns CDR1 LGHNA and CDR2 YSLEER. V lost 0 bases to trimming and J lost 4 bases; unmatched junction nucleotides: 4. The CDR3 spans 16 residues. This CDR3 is CASSQEASGSSDTQYF. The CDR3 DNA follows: TGCGCCAGCAGCCAAGAGGCTAGCGGGAGCTCAGATACGCAGTATTTT.